This TCR beta chain was documented in a study of cytomegalovirus exposure and HLA in healthy donors. The primer mix had 60 Vbeta and 13 Jbeta primers. The repertoire was sequenced with immunoSEQ multiplex PCR; TCRdb's copy has only in-frame clones and lacks some. The sample records 120,000 or so clones, roughly 80% being singletons. Study-wide results and limits: TCR beta sequences reportedly predicted most subjects' HLA-A and HLA-B alleles accurately. Immune exposure information comprised only CMV serostatus. The study dropped some indistinguishable V segments, TRBV6-2 and TRBV6-3 among them. Common viral pathogens (according to a later analysis) appeared linked to several of the most significant clusters.

In the case of this clone: What it binds is not known.

CDR1 and CDR2 from the germline V gene are SGHDT and YYEEEE. The CDR3 has 18 residues. Unmatched junction bases numbered 11, after V lost 6 bases and J lost 4 bases. The material sequenced was PBMCs. The source is a young man in good health and CMV-seronegative. J is TRBJ2-3 and V is TRBV5-6; TRBD2 matches 16 bases. CDR3 nucleotide sequence: TGTGCCAGCACTACCGGGACTAGCGGGGGGGCTAGAGCAGATACGCAGTATTTT. Protein sequence: CASTTGTSGGARADTQYF.